This T cell receptor beta chain was found in a study of blood T cell repertoires in COVID-19. The overall study: The United States, Italy and Spain supplied acute and convalescent COVID-19 samples.

Seattle's cohort entered during active infection and was followed longitudinally. The CDR3 runs to 12 residues. The trim removed 4 bases at V and 11 bases at J, leaving 7 bases unmatched. CDR1 and CDR2 (germline): MDHEN, SYDVKM. Original data processing: Reference gene primer amplification in the assay estimated nucleated cell counts. The method was immunoSEQ multiplex PCR; TCRdb's version includes in-frame clones alone and lacks a portion of them. The D gene and trimming were derived from the DNA, and the V and J assignments and clone size from that table. This sample has some 200,000 clones, with 75% to 90% found just once.

This chain uses TRBV28 with TRBJ1-1; 7 nucleotides align to TRBD1. The TCR was taken from a woman between 70 and 85 years old with COVID-19, enrolled during active disease. The material sequenced was peripheral blood. CDR3 nucleotide sequence: TGTGCCAGCAGTTACCTAGACAGGGAGGCTTTCTTT. Encoded protein: CASSYLDREAFF.